Presented here are 9 T cell receptor beta chains from one specimen sequenced in a study of regulatory T cells in long-lasting Graves disease. CDR3 regions were amplified by Arm-PCR using iRepertoire HTBI primers to build TCR beta libraries. MiXCR, applied by TCRdb to the multiplex PCR reads, yields one record per CDR3 protein. Here the sample spans 550,000 to 650,000 distinct CDR3 sequences, about 16% being singletons. Documented time point: newly diagnosed GD, antithyroid drugs for less than 3 months. Isolated PBMC RNA provided the starting material for the TCR library. These same data were also listed under a study on T cells in Graves' hyperthyroidism and ophthalmopathy.

The sequenced sample was peripheral blood mononuclear cells (PBMCs), obtained at new diagnosis, from a patient treated with antithyroid drugs. The receptors shown here come from a man younger than 30 with Graves disease.

This clonotype came up a few times. This chain's CDR3 is CAISGASGVPLSYNEQFF. The CDR3 bases are TGTGCCATCAGTGGGGCTAGCGGAGTCCCCCTCTCCTACAATGAGCAGTTCTTC. The chain links TRBV10-3 to TRBJ2-1; 7 bases align to TRBD2. The V and J ends lost 4 bases and 0 bases, in that order; junction bases with no gene match: 12. Germline CDR1 and CDR2: ENHRY and SYGVKD. The CDR3 covers 18 residues.

V and J are TRBV7-8 and TRBJ1-5; 8 bases are shared with TRBD1. CDR1 and CDR2 from the germline V gene are SGHVS and FQNEAQ. The CDR3 covers 18 residues. V shed 5 bases and J 0 bases; nucleotides not matched to a gene: 12. The CDR3 DNA is TGTGCCAGCAGCCCCAGGACAGGGCGTCGGTATAGCAATCAGCCCCAGCATTTT. Protein product: CASSPRTGRRYSNQPQHF.

This clonotype was found many times. V and J are TRBV30 and TRBJ2-7; no clear D gene. CDR3 size: 12 residues. V was shortened by 4 bases and J by 6 bases, with 13 bases between the two germline ends. CDR1 GTSNPN and CDR2 SVGIG come from the germline V gene (reference sequence). The CDR3 DNA sequence: TGTGCCTGGAAAGGAACCGTGAGCGAGCAGTACTTC. It codes for CAWKGTVSEQYF.

This clonotype was recorded many times. The rearrangement joins TRBV5-1 to TRBJ2-3, with D unresolved. The V end lost 0 bases, the J end lost 6 bases, and 8 bases lay between the germline ends. There are 13 residues in the CDR3. Germline lookup yields CDR1 SGHRS and CDR2 YFSETQ. CDR3: CASSLERLDTQYF. DNA for the CDR3: TGCGCCAGCAGCTTGGAAAGGTTGGATACGCAGTATTTT. Supplemented by reference TRBV5-1 and TRBJ2-3, the full variable domain reads KAGVTQTPRYLIKTRGQQVTLSCSPISGHRSVSWYQQTPGQGLQFLFEYFSETQRNKGNFPGRFSGRQFSNSRSEMNVSTLELGDSALYLCASSLERLDTQYFGPGTRLTVL.

This clonotype was seen many times. J is TRBJ2-1 and V is TRBV5-1; TRBD2 matches at 7 bases. CDR1 SGHRS and CDR2 YFSETQ come from the germline V gene. V shed 3 bases, J shed 3 bases, and the junction held 9 bases outside the gene matches. CDR3 length equals 16 residues. The CDR3 nucleotides read TGCGCCAGCAGCTCCGAGGCTAGCGGATTCTACAATGAGCAGTTCTTC. Translated: CASSSEASGFYNEQFF. The full variable domain, with the rest looked up from reference TRBV5-1 and TRBJ2-1, is KAGVTQTPRYLIKTRGQQVTLSCSPISGHRSVSWYQQTPGQGLQFLFEYFSETQRNKGNFPGRFSGRQFSNSRSEMNVSTLELGDSALYLCASSSEASGFYNEQFFGPGTRLTVL.

The sample holds a few counts of this clonotype. The chain is built from TRBV30 and TRBJ2-6; no firm D call. Germline CDR1 GTSNPN, CDR2 SVGIG (reference sequence). The germline V and J ends were trimmed by 0 bases and 4 bases, with 7 bases remaining between them. This CDR3 has 14 residues. The DNA of the CDR3 is TGTGCCTGGAGTGTACGGCCAGGGGCCAACGTCCTGACTTTC. As protein: CAWSVRPGANVLTF.

The gene calls are TRBV7-2 and TRBJ1-2; TRBD1 aligns across 11 bases. Unmatched junction bases numbered 10, after V lost 5 bases and J lost 8 bases. The CDR3 spans 15 residues. CDR1 and CDR2 from the germline V gene are SGHTA and FQGNSA. The CDR3 protein is CASSRWTGGLEGYTF. For the CDR3, the DNA is TGTGCCAGCAGCCGCTGGACAGGGGGCTTGGAAGGCTACACCTTC.

This clonotype was observed at least ten times. V is TRBV20-1 and J is TRBJ1-1; the D is unclear. V gave up 8 bases and J gave up 6 bases, with 13 bases separating them. Germline CDR1 is DFQATT and CDR2 is SNEGSKA (reference sequence). CDR3 length: 11 amino acids. CDR3 nucleotides: TGCAGTTCTCGGGAGATAGCTGAAGCTTTCTTT. Translation: CSSREIAEAFF.

This clonotype appeared a few times. V and J are TRBV7-9 and TRBJ2-2; 15 positions agree with TRBD2. The CDR3 extends over 17 amino acids. With V trimmed by 0 bases and J by 4 bases, 0 bases remained unmatched. The germline V gene has CDR1 SEHNR and CDR2 FQNEAQ (reference sequence). Here the CDR3 reads CASSLAGLAGGTGELFF. In nucleotides, the CDR3 is TGTGCCAGCAGCTTAGCGGGACTAGCGGGAGGCACCGGGGAGCTGTTTTTT.